The clone carrying this TCR beta chain was found a few times. Its antigen remains unidentified. The sample belongs to a study of identical twins. The CDR3 length is 14 residues. Germline V gene lookup returns CDR1 SGHAT and CDR2 FQNNGV. The V gene lost 5 bases and the J gene lost 1 base, with 12 bases spanning the gap. Overall study results and limits: There were fewer insertions in abundant cord blood beta clonotypes, but memory repertoires showed no such pattern.

One entry per CDR3 protein results from TCRdb running MiXCR on the 5' RACE reads. The sample lists 460,000 or so distinct CDR3 sequences, 14% occurring once. Separately, the same data were catalogued under a study of yellow fever vaccine responses in identical twins.

The source material was CD4+ T cells sorted from blood. This receptor was obtained from a woman under 30 in good health. The rearrangement uses TRBV11-2 and TRBJ2-7; D perhaps matches TRBD2 (6 bases). The CDR3 sequence: CASSADGTSYEQYF. The DNA of the CDR3 is TGTGCCAGCAGCGCTGACGGGACTTCCTACGAGCAGTACTTC.